This T cell receptor (beta chain) originates from a study of early T cells in non-severe SARS-CoV-2 infection. Overall study context: The study sequenced bulk RNA from unsorted whole blood, with chains unpaired.

This clonotype was detected ten times or more. The antigen is unknown. Individual cDNA molecules each received unique molecular identifiers attached to them. Via MiXCR, TCRdb re-called the 5' RACE reads, giving one row per CDR3 protein. The sample includes tens of thousands of distinct CDR3 sequences, roughly 6.3% of them seen just once. Study results and limitations: Database matching using VDJdb favored anti-spike CD8 responses, with private and CD4 specificities left missing.

The sequence was obtained from an adult who was a healthcare worker with PCR-confirmed SARS-CoV-2 infection or an uninfected control (not recorded which). The sample consisted of whole blood.

In nucleotides, the CDR3 is TGCAGCGTTAGGACGGACGGAAACACCATATATTTT. Translated, it gives CSVRTDGNTIYF. V is TRBV29-1 and J is TRBJ1-3; no firm D call. The CDR3 is 12 residues long. CDR1 is SQVTM, CDR2 ANQGSEA, per germline. Trimming took off 5 bases at V and 4 bases at J, with 9 bases between the two ends.